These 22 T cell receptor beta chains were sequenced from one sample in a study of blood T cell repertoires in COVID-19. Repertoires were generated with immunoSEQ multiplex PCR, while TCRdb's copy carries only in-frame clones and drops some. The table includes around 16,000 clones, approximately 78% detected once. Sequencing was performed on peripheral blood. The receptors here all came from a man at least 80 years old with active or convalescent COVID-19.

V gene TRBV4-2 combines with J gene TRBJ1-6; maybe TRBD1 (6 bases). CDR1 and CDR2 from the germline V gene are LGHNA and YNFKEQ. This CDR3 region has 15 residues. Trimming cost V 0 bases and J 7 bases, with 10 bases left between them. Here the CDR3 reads CASSQDGTRNSPLHF. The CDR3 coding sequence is TGTGCCAGCAGCCAAGATGGGACAAGGAATTCACCCCTCCACTTT.

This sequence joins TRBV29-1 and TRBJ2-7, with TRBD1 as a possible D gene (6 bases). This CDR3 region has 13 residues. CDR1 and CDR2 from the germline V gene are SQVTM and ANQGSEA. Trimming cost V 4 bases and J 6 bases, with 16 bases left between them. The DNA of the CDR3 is TGCAGCGTTGCAGCAGGGGAAGATGGCGAGCAGTACTTC. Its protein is CSVAAGEDGEQYF.

The CDR3 loop reads CASSLGGQGPGSYNSPLHF. Here the CDR3 DNA reads TGTGCCAGCAGCTTAGGGGGCCAGGGCCCCGGCTCCTATAATTCACCCCTCCACTTT. V gene TRBV7-9 combines with J gene TRBJ1-6, with TRBD1 as a possible D gene (5 bases). Looked up from germline, CDR1 is SEHNR and CDR2 is FQNEAQ (reference sequence). Trimming took off 1 base at V and 0 bases at J, with 16 bases between the two ends. The CDR3 contains 19 residues.

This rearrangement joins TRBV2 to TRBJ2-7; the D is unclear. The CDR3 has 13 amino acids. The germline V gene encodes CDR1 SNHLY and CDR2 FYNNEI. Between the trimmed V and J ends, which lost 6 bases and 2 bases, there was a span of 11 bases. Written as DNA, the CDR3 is TGTGCCAGCAGCACGACATTAACCTACGAGCAGTACTTC. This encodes CASSTTLTYEQYF. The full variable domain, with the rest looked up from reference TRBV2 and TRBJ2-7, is EPEVTQTPSHQVTQMGQEVILRCVPISNHLYFYWYRQILGQKVEFLVSFYNNEISEKSEIFDDQFSVERPDGSNFTLKIRSTKLEDSAMYFCASSTTLTYEQYFGPGTRLTVT.

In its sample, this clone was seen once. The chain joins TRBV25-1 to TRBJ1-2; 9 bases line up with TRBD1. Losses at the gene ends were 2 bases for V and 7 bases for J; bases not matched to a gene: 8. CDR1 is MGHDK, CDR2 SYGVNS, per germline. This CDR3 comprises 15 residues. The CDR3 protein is CASSEISGQGCGYTF. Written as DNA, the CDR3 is TGTGCCAGCAGTGAAATATCGGGACAGGGTTGTGGCTACACCTTC.

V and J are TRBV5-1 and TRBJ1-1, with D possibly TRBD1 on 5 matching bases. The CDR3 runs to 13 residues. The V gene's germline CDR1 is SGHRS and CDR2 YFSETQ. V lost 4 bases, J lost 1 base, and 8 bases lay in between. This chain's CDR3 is CASSPTANTEAFF. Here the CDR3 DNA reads TGCGCCAGCAGCCCGACAGCGAACACTGAAGCTTTCTTT.

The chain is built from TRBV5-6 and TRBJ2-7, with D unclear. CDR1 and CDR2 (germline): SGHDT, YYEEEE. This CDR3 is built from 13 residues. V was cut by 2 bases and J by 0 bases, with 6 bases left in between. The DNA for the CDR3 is TGTGCCAGCAGCTTATGGCACTCCTACGAGCAGTACTTC. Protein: CASSLWHSYEQYF.

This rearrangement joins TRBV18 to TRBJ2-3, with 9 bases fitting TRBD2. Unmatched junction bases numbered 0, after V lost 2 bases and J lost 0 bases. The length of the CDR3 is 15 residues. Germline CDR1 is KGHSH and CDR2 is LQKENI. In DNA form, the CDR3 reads TGTGCCAGCTCACCAGCGGGGGGGAGCACAGATACGCAGTATTTT. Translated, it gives CASSPAGGSTDTQYF. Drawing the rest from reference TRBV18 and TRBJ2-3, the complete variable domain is NAGVMQNPRHLVRRRGQEARLRCSPMKGHSHVYWYRQLPEEGLKFMVYLQKENIIDESGMPKERFSAEFPKEGPSILRIQQVVRGDSAAYFCASSPAGGSTDTQYFGPGTRLTVL.

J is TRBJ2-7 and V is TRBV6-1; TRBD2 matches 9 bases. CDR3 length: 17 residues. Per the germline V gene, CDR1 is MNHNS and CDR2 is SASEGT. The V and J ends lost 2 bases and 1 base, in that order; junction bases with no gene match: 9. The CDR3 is CASSERSGGPFSYEQYF. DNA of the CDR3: TGTGCCAGCAGTGAACGAAGCGGGGGGCCCTTTTCCTACGAGCAGTACTTC.

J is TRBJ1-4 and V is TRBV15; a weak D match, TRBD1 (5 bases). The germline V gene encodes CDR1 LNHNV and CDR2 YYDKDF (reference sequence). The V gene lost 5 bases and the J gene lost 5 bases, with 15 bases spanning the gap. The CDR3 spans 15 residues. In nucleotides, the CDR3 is TGTGCCACCAGCCGTGACAAGGGGTTCAATGAAAAACTGTTTTTT. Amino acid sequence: CATSRDKGFNEKLFF.

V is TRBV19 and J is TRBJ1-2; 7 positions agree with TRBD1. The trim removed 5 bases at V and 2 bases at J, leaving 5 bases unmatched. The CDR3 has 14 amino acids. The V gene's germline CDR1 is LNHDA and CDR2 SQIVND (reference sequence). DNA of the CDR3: TGTGCCAGTAGTCGGGACAGCACAAACTATGGCTACACCTTC. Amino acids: CASSRDSTNYGYTF.

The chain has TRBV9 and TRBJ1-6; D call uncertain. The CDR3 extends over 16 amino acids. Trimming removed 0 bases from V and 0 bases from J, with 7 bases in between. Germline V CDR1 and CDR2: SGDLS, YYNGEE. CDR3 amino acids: CASSVGPSSYNSPLHF. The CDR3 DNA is TGTGCCAGCAGCGTAGGGCCCAGCTCCTATAATTCACCCCTCCACTTT.

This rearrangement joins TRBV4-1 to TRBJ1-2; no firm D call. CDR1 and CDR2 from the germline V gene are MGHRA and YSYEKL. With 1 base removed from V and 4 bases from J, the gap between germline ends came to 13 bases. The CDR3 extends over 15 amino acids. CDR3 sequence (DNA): TGCGCCAGCAGCCAAGCACTGGCGGCAGCCTATGGCTACACCTTC. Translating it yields CASSQALAAAYGYTF.

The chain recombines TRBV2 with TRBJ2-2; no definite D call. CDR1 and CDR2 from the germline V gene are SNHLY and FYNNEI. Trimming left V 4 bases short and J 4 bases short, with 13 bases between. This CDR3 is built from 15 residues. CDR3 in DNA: TGTGCCAGCAGTGGGTTTAGCAGTCTCACCGGGGAGCTGTTTTTT. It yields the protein CASSGFSSLTGELFF.

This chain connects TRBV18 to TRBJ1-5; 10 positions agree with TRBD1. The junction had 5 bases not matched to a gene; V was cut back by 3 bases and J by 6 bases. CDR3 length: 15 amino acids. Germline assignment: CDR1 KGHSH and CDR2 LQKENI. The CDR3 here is CASSPGTGEVQPQHF. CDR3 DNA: TGTGCCAGCTCACCCGGGACAGGGGAGGTTCAGCCCCAGCATTTT.

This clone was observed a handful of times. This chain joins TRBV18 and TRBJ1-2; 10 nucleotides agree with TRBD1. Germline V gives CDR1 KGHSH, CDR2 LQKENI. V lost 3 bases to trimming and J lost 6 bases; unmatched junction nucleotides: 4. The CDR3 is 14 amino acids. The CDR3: CASSPDRGVHGYTF. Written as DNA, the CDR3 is TGTGCCAGCTCACCGGACAGGGGGGTCCATGGCTACACCTTC.

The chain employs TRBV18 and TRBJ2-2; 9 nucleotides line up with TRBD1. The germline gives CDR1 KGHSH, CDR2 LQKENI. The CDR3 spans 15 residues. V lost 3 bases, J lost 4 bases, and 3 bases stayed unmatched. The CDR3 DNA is TGTGCCAGCTCACCGACAGGGGGAGCCACCGGGGAGCTGTTTTTT. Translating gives CASSPTGGATGELFF.

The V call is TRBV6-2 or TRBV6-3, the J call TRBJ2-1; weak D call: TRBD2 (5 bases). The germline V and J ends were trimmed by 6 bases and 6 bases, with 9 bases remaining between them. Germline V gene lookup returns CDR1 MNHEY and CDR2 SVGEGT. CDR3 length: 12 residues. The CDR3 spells CASSPLGNEQFF. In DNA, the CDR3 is TGTGCCAGCAGCCCACTAGGCAATGAGCAGTTCTTC.

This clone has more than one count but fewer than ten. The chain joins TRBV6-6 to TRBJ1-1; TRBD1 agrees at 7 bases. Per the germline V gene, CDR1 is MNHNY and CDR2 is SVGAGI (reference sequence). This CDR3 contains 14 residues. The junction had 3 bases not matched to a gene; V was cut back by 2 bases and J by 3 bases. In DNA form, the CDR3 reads TGTGCCAGCAGTTACCTTGACAGGGACACTGAAGCTTTCTTT. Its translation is CASSYLDRDTEAFF.

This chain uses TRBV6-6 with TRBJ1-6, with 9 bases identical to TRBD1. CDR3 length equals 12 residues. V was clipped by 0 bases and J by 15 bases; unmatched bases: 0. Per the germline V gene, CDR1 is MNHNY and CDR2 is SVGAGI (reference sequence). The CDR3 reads CASSYSGQGLHF. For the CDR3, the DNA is TGTGCCAGCAGTTACTCGGGACAGGGCCTCCACTTT.

CDR3 protein: CASSSGQITDTQYF. In nucleotides, the CDR3 is TGTGCCAGCAGTTCGGGACAGATCACAGATACGCAGTATTTT. The rearrangement uses TRBV28 and TRBJ2-3; 7 bases fit TRBD1. J lost 2 bases, V lost 4 bases, and 3 bases had no gene match. CDR1 is MDHEN, CDR2 SYDVKM, per germline. The CDR3 loop spans 14 amino acids. The whole variable domain, remainder taken from reference TRBV28 and TRBJ2-3, is DVKVTQSSRYLVKRTGEKVFLECVQDMDHENMFWYRQDPGLGLRLIYFSYDVKMKEKGDIPEGYSVSREKKERFSLILESASTNQTSMYLCASSSGQITDTQYFGPGTRLTVL.

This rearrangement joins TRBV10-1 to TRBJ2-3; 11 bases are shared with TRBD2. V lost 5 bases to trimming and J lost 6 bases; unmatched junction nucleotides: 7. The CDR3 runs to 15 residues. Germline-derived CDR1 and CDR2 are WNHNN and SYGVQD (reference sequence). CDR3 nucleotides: TGCGCCAGCAGTCTTAGCGGGGGGGCCCGCGATACGCAGTATTTT. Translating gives CASSLSGGARDTQYF.